Sequencing of this T cell receptor beta chain was carried out in a study of blood T cell repertoires in COVID-19. Measured with immunoSEQ multiplex PCR; TCRdb has only the in-frame clones, and not every one. The data show over 350,000 clones, 80% to 95% seen once. Trimming stripped 0 bases from V and 5 bases from J, with 12 bases between. This CDR3 is 15 amino acids long. Germline values: CDR1 SGHRS, CDR2 YFSETQ. The V call is TRBV5-1, the J call TRBJ2-1; a weak D match, TRBD2 (6 bases). This clonotype originated in a woman aged 40 to 50 who had been exposed to COVID-19. The sequencing sample was made of PBMCs or T cells enriched from blood (not recorded which). The DNA for the CDR3 is TGCGCCAGCAGCTTGGGGCGGGAAACTAACAATGAGCAGTTCTTC. Translation gives CASSLGRETNNEQFF.